The T cell receptor (beta chain) under discussion was sequenced for a study of cytomegalovirus exposure and HLA in healthy donors. While unrecorded immune exposures were likely, the donors were nominally healthy when sampled. A multiplex PCR was run with 60 Vbeta primers and 13 Jbeta primers. Measured with immunoSEQ multiplex PCR; TCRdb has only the in-frame clones, and not every one. The sample includes 100,000 to 150,000 clones, about four fifths of them seen just once. Germline CDR1 reads SGHRS; CDR2 reads YFSETQ. The V end lost 2 bases, the J end lost 7 bases, and 13 bases lay between the germline ends. This CDR3 is built from 13 residues. This clone has a single count. Its specificity is unknown. Whole-study results and caveats: When analyzed later, a missense DCLRE1C variant was found to be linked to TCR beta V- and J-gene trimming. A later analysis found that most CMV-associated TCR beta chains appeared HLA-restricted.

This sequence joins TRBV5-1 and TRBJ2-7; tentatively, D is TRBD2 (6 bases). Sequences were obtained from PBMCs. The clonotype originates from a man aged 25-45 years in good health and CMV-seronegative. CDR3 in DNA: TGCGCCAGCAGCTTCCCGGGGACTGTGGAGCAGTACTTC. Its protein product is CASSFPGTVEQYF.